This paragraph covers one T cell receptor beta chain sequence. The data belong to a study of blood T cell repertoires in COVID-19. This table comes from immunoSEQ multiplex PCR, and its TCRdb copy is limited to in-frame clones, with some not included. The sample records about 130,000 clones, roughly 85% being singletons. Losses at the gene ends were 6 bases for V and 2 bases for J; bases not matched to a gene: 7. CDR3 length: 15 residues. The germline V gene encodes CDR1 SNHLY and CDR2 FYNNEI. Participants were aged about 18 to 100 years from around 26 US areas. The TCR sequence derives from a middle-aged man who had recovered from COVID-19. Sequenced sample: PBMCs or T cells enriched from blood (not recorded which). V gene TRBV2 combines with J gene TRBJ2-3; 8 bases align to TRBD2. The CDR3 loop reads CASSRAGVNTDTQYF. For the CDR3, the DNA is TGTGCCAGCAGCCGAGCGGGGGTCAACACAGATACGCAGTATTTT.